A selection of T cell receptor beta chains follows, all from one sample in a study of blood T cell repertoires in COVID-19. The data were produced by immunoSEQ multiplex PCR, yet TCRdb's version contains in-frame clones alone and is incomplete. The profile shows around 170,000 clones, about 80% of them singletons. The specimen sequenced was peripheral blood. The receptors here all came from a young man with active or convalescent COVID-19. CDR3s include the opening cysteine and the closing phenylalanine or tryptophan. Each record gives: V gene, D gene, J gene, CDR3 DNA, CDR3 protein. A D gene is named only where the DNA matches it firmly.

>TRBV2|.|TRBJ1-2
TGTGCCAGCAGGGAGACAGAGAACTATGGCTACACCTTC
CASRETENYGYTF
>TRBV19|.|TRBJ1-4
TGTGCCAGTAGTATAGTTCGGGAAAAACTGTTTTTT
CASSIVREKLFF
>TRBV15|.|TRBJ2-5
TGTGCCACCAGCAGTTTCGACCAAGAGACCCAGTACTTC
CATSSFDQETQYF
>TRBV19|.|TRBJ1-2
TGTGCCAGTAGTTCCCTCGGACAAATCAACTATGGCTACACCTTC
CASSSLGQINYGYTF
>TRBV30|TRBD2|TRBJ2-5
TGTGCCTGGAGCCGCTCTAGCGGGAGGCAAGAGACCCAGTACTTC
CAWSRSSGRQETQYF
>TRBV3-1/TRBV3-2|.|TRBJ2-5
TGTGCCAGCAGCCAAGATACGGGTGCTACCCAGTACTTC
CASSQDTGATQYF
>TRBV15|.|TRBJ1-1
TGTGCCACCAGCAGAGATGCTTTGGTGGAGTTGAACACTGAAGCTTTCTTT
CATSRDALVELNTEAFF
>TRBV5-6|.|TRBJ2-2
TGTGCCAGCAGCTTAGGAGGGGGCTGGAACACCGGGGAGCTGTTTTTT
CASSLGGGWNTGELFF
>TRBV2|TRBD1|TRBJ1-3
TGTGCCAGCAGTGAGGGACAGATCTCTGGAAACACCATATATTTT
CASSEGQISGNTIYF
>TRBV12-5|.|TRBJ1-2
TGTGCTAGTGGTAATACCCTTTTGGCCCCAGAAAGTGATGGCTACACCTTC
CASGNTLLAPESDGYTF